These T cell receptor beta chains were read from a single sample in a study of shared clonotypes between healthy human individuals. The data were produced by immunoSEQ multiplex PCR, yet TCRdb's version contains in-frame clones alone and is incomplete. The sample records fewer than 3 million clones, roughly 92% being singletons. Input material: naive CD4+ T cells from PBMCs. The receptors were sampled from a man younger than 35 in good health. Some clones in this sample may be carry-over from other donors' samples. CDR3s include the opening cysteine and the closing phenylalanine or tryptophan. Fields, in order: D gene, J gene, clone size, V gene, CDR3 DNA, CDR3 protein. A D gene is named only where the DNA matches it firmly. The size entry is marked missing in some rows and otherwise reads once, few, many or a size class.

>-|TRBJ2-7|-|TRBV7-3
TGTGCCAGCAGCTTCGGGGGTACCTACGAGCAGTACTTC
CASSFGGTYEQYF
>TRBD1|TRBJ2-7|-|TRBV7-9
TGTGCCACCGCGTATGGGACAGGGGGTTTCAGGTCCTACGAGCAGTACTTC
CATAYGTGGFRSYEQYF
>-|TRBJ1-1|-|TRBV5-1
TGCGCCAGCAGCTTGGCCATTGGCGGCACTGAAGCTTTCTTT
CASSLAIGGTEAFF
>TRBD2|TRBJ2-3|-|TRBV9
TGTGCCAGCAGCGTAGGGACTAGGTCAGTTGCACACGGGACGCAGTATTTT
CASSVGTRSVAHGTQYF
>TRBD2|TRBJ2-2|-|TRBV7-9
TGTGCCAGCAGCAAGGGACTAGCGGCGAGCACCGGGGAGCTGTTTTTT
CASSKGLAASTGELFF
>-|TRBJ1-1|-|TRBV6-1
TGTGCCAGCAGTGAAGGGGAGGGTTACACTGAAGCTTTCTTT
CASSEGEGYTEAFF
>TRBD2|TRBJ2-5|-|TRBV5-1
TGCGCCAGCAGCTTGGGGCGGGAGCAAGAGACCCAGTACTTC
CASSLGREQETQYF
>-|TRBJ1-2|-|TRBV4-3
TGCGCCAGCAGCCAAGATCCCCCCAAAAGAATGGGCTATGGCTACACCTTC
CASSQDPPKRMGYGYTF
>-|TRBJ1-2|-|TRBV5-1
TGCGCCAGCAGCTTGACGAGGGCGGGGGGCGGCGCGGGCTACACCTTC
CASSLTRAGGGAGYTF
>-|TRBJ1-2|-|TRBV6-5
TGTGCCAGCAGTTACAACCGAAATGGCTACACCTTC
CASSYNRNGYTF
>TRBD1|TRBJ1-5|-|TRBV6-5
TGTGCCAGCAGTTACGACAGGGGCGGTCAGCCCCAGCATTTT
CASSYDRGGQPQHF
>-|TRBJ1-2|-|TRBV6-5
TGTGCCAGCAGTTACTCGATGTCCGGAAACTATGGCTACACCTTC
CASSYSMSGNYGYTF
>-|TRBJ2-5|-|TRBV7-9
TGTGCCAGCAGCTTAGTGGCGGCAGTACTGGGGGAGACCCAGTACTTC
CASSLVAAVLGETQYF
>-|TRBJ2-4|-|TRBV5-8
TGTGCCAGCAGCTTGACCCCCGCAAGGAACATTCAGTACTTC
CASSLTPARNIQYF
>TRBD2|TRBJ2-3|once|TRBV5-1
TGCGCCAGCAGCTTGGCGACTAGCGGCGATACGCAGTATTTT
CASSLATSGDTQYF
>-|TRBJ2-3|-|TRBV7-3
TGTGCCAGCAGCTTAAACCGAAGAGGGGATACGCAGTATTTT
CASSLNRRGDTQYF